This T cell receptor (beta chain) stems from a study of blood T cell repertoires in COVID-19. Study background: Researchers got acute and convalescent COVID-19 samples from the United States, Italy and Spain. In each case, the material was cDNA or gDNA derived from T cells, B-cell-depleted T cells, or PBMCs.

Authors' methods: By means of reference gene primer amplification, nucleated cell counts were estimated. Method: immunoSEQ multiplex PCR; TCRdb's copy keeps in-frame clones and lacks some. V and J calls and clone size come straight from that table; D and trimming were deduced from the DNA. The profile covers nearly 80,000 clones, with over 80% appearing a single time and just under 6% taken by the ten largest. The CDR3 covers 14 residues. The J segment lost 6 bases and the V segment lost 1 base, leaving 2 bases of the junction unmatched. Germline CDR1 and CDR2: KGHSH and LQKENI. The sequenced sample was peripheral blood. The sequence was obtained from a man in his 60s with active or convalescent COVID-19. This rearrangement joins TRBV18 to TRBJ1-4; the match to TRBD1 covers 7 bases. The DNA for the CDR3 is TGTGCCAGCTCACCACAGGGGGCGGATGAAAAACTGTTTTTT. It codes for CASSPQGADEKLFF.